The next 20 T cell receptor beta chains were all read from a single sample in a study of early T cells in non-severe SARS-CoV-2 infection. Each CDR3 protein is one row after TCRdb ran MiXCR on the 5' RACE reads. The sample contains tens of thousands of distinct CDR3 sequences, 12% of which appear only once. Sample: whole blood. The receptor source for this set is an adult who was a healthcare worker with PCR-confirmed SARS-CoV-2 infection or an uninfected control (not recorded which).

The chain joins TRBV7-9 to TRBJ2-2; D is ambiguous. Looked up from germline, CDR1 is SEHNR and CDR2 is FQNEAQ (reference sequence). With 1 base removed from V and 1 base from J, the gap between germline ends came to 10 bases. The CDR3 extends over 16 amino acids. This chain's CDR3 is CASSLGRALNTGELFF. The CDR3, as DNA: TGTGCCAGCAGCTTAGGGCGCGCACTGAACACCGGGGAGCTGTTTTTT.

There are a few counts of this clonotype. The chain joins TRBV28 to TRBJ2-7, with a tentative D call TRBD2 (6 bases). CDR3 length equals 13 residues. The germline V and J ends were trimmed by 8 bases and 3 bases, with 14 bases remaining between them. Germline lookup yields CDR1 MDHEN and CDR2 SYDVKM. The CDR3 reads CASRGLSYYEQYF. The CDR3 region has the DNA TGTGCCAGCCGGGGACTCTCTTACTACGAGCAGTACTTC.

This clonotype was observed at least ten times. The V and J genes are TRBV6-1 and TRBJ1-4; 11 nucleotides agree with TRBD1. Unmatched junction bases numbered 18, after V lost 2 bases and J lost 4 bases. Germline CDR1 and CDR2: MNHNS and SASEGT. This CDR3 contains 21 residues. The CDR3 coding sequence is TGTGCCAGCAGTGAAAATGCCTTAACCGGGACAGGGGGGGTCCTTAATGAAAAACTGTTTTTT. Residues: CASSENALTGTGGVLNEKLFF.

The gene calls are TRBV6-6 and TRBJ2-7; TRBD2 agrees at 11 bases. This CDR3 contains 14 residues. Germline assignment: CDR1 MNHNY and CDR2 SVGAGI (reference sequence). The J segment lost 3 bases and the V segment lost 4 bases, leaving 2 bases of the junction unmatched. The CDR3 DNA reads TGTGCCAGCAGTTCGGGACTAGCGGTCTACGAGCAGTACTTC. Translation: CASSSGLAVYEQYF.

This clonotype has ten or more counts. The V and J genes are TRBV5-1 and TRBJ2-3; possible D gene TRBD2, 5 bases. Germline V gives CDR1 SGHRS, CDR2 YFSETQ. The CDR3 is 15 residues long. V was shortened by 0 bases and J by 0 bases, with 8 bases between the two germline ends. The CDR3: CASSLDGVSTDTQYF. The CDR3 coding sequence is TGCGCCAGCAGCTTGGACGGGGTGAGCACAGATACGCAGTATTTT.

This clonotype was recorded many times. The gene calls are TRBV13 and TRBJ2-7; 10 nucleotides line up with TRBD2. The CDR3 has 15 residues. Trimming at V came to 5 bases and at J to 3 bases, leaving 7 bases not matched to a gene. Germline V gene lookup returns CDR1 PRHDT and CDR2 FYEKMQ (reference sequence). This chain's CDR3 is CASSPLLAGSYEQYF. CDR3 nucleotides: TGTGCCAGCAGCCCCCTACTAGCGGGGAGCTACGAGCAGTACTTC.

In this sample, this clonotype turned up a few times. The chain links TRBV9 to TRBJ1-3; D is undetermined. CDR3 length: 16 residues. V was cut by 0 bases and J by 0 bases, with 10 bases left in between. The germline CDR1 and CDR2 sequences are SGDLS and YYNGEE. The CDR3 DNA sequence: TGTGCCAGCAGCGTAGGTCGGCTGGCCTCTGGAAACACCATATATTTT. Its translation: CASSVGRLASGNTIYF.

This clonotype was recorded at least ten times. J is TRBJ1-6 and V is TRBV27; 9 bases align to TRBD1. The V segment lost 5 bases and the J segment 8 bases; nucleotides outside the gene matches: 10. This CDR3 contains 16 residues. Germline V gives CDR1 MNHEY, CDR2 SMNVEV (reference sequence). The CDR3 region is CASSPKPGQGYSPLHF. In DNA form, the CDR3 reads TGTGCCAGCAGTCCGAAACCGGGACAGGGTTATTCACCCCTCCACTTT.

This clonotype was detected many times. The chain carries TRBV18 and TRBJ1-2; 8 bases map to TRBD1. The CDR3 sequence is 14 residues long. Germline CDR1 KGHSH, CDR2 LQKENI. The junction had 10 bases not matched to a gene; V was cut back by 3 bases and J by 10 bases. The DNA for the CDR3 is TGTGCCAGCTCACCTCCGGGACAGGCCCATACCTACACCTTC. Translation gives CASSPPGQAHTYTF.

In its sample, this clonotype was seen a few times. The gene calls are TRBV5-1 and TRBJ1-2; 7 bases are shared with TRBD1. From germline, CDR1 is SGHRS and CDR2 YFSETQ. The CDR3 totals 13 residues. Trimming at V came to 4 bases and at J to 4 bases, leaving 4 bases not matched to a gene. The CDR3 bases are TGCGCCAGCAGCCCCGGGACAGCCTATGGCTACACCTTC. It is translated as CASSPGTAYGYTF.

In this sample, this clonotype turned up many times. The chain has TRBV12-3 or TRBV12-4 and TRBJ2-4; 7 positions agree with TRBD1. With 6 bases clipped from V and 3 bases from J, the junction kept 8 bases outside the gene matches. CDR3 length equals 15 residues. The CDR3: CASSRTGSGKNIQYF. The CDR3 DNA sequence: TGTGCCAGCAGCAGGACAGGATCGGGCAAAAACATTCAGTACTTC.

This CDR3 is CAISALIDEQFF. In nucleotides, the CDR3 is TGTGCCATCAGTGCTTTGATAGATGAGCAGTTCTTC. V usage is TRBV10-3 and J usage is TRBJ2-1; no reliable D call. Germline V gives CDR1 ENHRY, CDR2 SYGVKD. With 4 bases removed from V and 8 bases from J, the gap between germline ends came to 9 bases. This CDR3 is 12 amino acids long.

This clonotype occurred a few times. This chain links TRBV7-3 with TRBJ2-2, with no clear D. The length of the CDR3 is 15 residues. V dropped 0 bases and J dropped 4 bases, with 9 bases sitting between them. The germline V gene encodes CDR1 SGHTA and CDR2 FQGTGA. The CDR3 coding sequence is TGTGCCAGCAGCTTAACAGGGTCGAGCACCGGGGAGCTGTTTTTT. Its protein is CASSLTGSSTGELFF.

The CDR3 nucleotides are TGCAGCGTCAGACCCACCACCCTCTACGAGCAGTACTTC. As protein: CSVRPTTLYEQYF. The gene calls are TRBV29-1 and TRBJ2-7, with D unresolved. Germline-derived CDR1 and CDR2 are SQVTM and ANQGSEA. Trimming stripped 6 bases from V and 3 bases from J, with 15 bases between. This CDR3 contains 13 residues.

At least ten counts were recorded for this clonotype. DNA of the CDR3: TGTGCCAGCAGCTTTTGGAACACTGAAGCTTTCTTT. It codes for CASSFWNTEAFF. The chain joins TRBV7-9 to TRBJ1-1; D not resolved. Trimming cost V 3 bases and J 1 base, with 3 bases left between them. The CDR3 runs to 12 residues. Germline V gene data show CDR1 as SEHNR and CDR2 as FQNEAQ (reference sequence).

The genes are TRBV28 and TRBJ2-1; the D gene is possibly TRBD1 (6 bases). Germline CDR1 reads MDHEN; CDR2 reads SYDVKM. Trimming removed 7 bases from V and 5 bases from J, with 15 bases in between. The CDR3 has 14 amino acids. CDR3 loop: CASTPDRINNEQFF. CDR3 in DNA: TGTGCCAGCACCCCGGACAGAATCAACAATGAGCAGTTCTTC.

This sequence joins TRBV11-3 and TRBJ2-3, with TRBD1 identical over 7 bases. Germline V gene lookup returns CDR1 SGHNT and CDR2 YENEEA. CDR3 length: 14 amino acids. The junction had 4 bases not matched to a gene; V was cut back by 5 bases and J by 2 bases. CDR3 bases: TGTGCCAGCAGCGTAGGGGGCAACACAGATACGCAGTATTTT. Its protein is CASSVGGNTDTQYF.

This clonotype was observed at least ten times. This rearrangement joins TRBV7-2 to TRBJ1-2; 8 bases match TRBD1. The V and J ends lost 4 bases and 2 bases, in that order; junction bases with no gene match: 6. Germline assignment: CDR1 SGHTA and CDR2 FQGNSA. The CDR3 is 15 amino acids. CDR3 coding DNA: TGTGCCAGCAGCTACCGGGACAGGAGAAACTATGGCTACACCTTC. Its protein is CASSYRDRRNYGYTF.

This clonotype was recorded at least ten times. This chain links TRBV18 with TRBJ2-7; a weak D match, TRBD2 (6 bases). This CDR3 has 14 residues. Trimming removed 6 bases at V and 0 bases at J, with 12 bases between. Germline CDR1 KGHSH, CDR2 LQKENI. This CDR3 is CASSPSESSYEQYF. As DNA, the CDR3 is TGTGCCAGCTCTCCTAGCGAGAGCTCCTACGAGCAGTACTTC. The whole variable domain, filled in from reference TRBV18 and TRBJ2-7, reads NAGVMQNPRHLVRRRGQEARLRCSPMKGHSHVYWYRQLPEEGLKFMVYLQKENIIDESGMPKERFSAEFPKEGPSILRIQQVVRGDSAAYFCASSPSESSYEQYFGPGTRLTVT.

In this sample, this clonotype turned up many times. V gene TRBV7-2 combines with J gene TRBJ2-3; weak D call: TRBD1 (6 bases). Germline lookup yields CDR1 SGHTA and CDR2 FQGNSA. Trimming pared 2 bases from V and 1 base from J, leaving 10 bases between. The CDR3 loop spans 15 amino acids. In nucleotides, the CDR3 is TGTGCCAGCAGCTTAAGCCAGGGGCGCACAGATACGCAGTATTTT. Protein product: CASSLSQGRTDTQYF.